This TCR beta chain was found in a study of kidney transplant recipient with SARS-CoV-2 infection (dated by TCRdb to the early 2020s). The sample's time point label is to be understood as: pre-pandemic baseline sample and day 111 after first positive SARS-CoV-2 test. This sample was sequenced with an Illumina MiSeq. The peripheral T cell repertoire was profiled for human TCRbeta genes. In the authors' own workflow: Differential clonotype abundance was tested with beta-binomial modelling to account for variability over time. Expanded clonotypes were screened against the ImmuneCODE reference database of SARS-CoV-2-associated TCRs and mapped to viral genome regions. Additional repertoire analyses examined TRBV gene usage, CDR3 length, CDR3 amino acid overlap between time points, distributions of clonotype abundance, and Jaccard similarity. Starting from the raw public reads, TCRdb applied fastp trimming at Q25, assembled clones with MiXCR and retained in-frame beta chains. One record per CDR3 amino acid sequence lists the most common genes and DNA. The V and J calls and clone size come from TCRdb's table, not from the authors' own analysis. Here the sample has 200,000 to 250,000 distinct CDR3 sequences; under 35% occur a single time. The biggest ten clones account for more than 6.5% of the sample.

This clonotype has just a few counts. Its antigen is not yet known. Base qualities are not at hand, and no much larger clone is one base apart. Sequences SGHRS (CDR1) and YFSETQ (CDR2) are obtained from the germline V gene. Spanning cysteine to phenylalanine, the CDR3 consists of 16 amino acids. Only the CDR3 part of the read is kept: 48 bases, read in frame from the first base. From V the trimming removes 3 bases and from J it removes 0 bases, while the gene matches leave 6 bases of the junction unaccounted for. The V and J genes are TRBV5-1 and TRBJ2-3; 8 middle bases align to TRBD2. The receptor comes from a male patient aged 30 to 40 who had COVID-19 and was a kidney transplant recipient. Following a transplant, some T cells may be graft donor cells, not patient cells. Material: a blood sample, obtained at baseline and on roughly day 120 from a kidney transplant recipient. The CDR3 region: CASSSGTRYSTDTQYF. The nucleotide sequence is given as TGCGCCAGCAGCTCCGGGACTAGGTATAGCACAGATACGCAGTATTTT.